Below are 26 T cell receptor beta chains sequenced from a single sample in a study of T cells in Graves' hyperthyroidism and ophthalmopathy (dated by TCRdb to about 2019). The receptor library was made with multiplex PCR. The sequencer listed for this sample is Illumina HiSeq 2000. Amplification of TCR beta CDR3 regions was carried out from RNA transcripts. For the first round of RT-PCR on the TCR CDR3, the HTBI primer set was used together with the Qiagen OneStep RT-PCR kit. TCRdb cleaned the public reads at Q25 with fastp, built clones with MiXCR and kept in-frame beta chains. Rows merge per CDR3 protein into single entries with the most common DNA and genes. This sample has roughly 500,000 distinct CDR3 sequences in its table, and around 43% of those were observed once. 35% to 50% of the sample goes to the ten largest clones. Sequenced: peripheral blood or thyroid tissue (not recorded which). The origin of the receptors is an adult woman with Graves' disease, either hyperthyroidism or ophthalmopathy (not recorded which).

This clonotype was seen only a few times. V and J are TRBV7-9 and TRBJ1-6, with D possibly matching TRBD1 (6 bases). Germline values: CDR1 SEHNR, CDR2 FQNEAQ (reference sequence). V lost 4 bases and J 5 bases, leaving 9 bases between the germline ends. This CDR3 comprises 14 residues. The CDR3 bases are TGTGCCAGCAGCTCAACAGGGAATAATTCACCCCTCCACTTT. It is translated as CASSSTGNNSPLHF.

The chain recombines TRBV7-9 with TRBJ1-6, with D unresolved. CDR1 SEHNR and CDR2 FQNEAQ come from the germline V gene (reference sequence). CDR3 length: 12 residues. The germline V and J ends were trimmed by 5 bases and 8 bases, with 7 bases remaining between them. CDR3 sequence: CASSHADSPLHF. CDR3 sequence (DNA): TGTGCCAGCAGCCACGCCGATTCACCCCTCCACTTT.

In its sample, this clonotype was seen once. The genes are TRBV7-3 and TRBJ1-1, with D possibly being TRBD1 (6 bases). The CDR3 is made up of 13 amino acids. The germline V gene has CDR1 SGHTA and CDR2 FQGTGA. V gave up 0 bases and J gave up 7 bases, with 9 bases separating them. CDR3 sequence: CASSLTQGREAFF. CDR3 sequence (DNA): TGTGCCAGCAGCTTAACCCAGGGGCGTGAAGCTTTCTTT. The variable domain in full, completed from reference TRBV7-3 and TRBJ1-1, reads GAGVSQTPSNKVTEKGKYVELRCDPISGHTALYWYRQSLGQGPEFLIYFQGTGAADDSGLPNDRFFAVRPEGSVSTLKIQRTERGDSAVYLCASSLTQGREAFFGQGTRLTVV.

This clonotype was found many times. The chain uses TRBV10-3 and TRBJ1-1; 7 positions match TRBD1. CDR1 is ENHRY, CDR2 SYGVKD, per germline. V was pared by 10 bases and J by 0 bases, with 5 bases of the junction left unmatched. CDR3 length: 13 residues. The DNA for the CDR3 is TGTGCCACAGGGGGACACATGAACACTGAAGCTTTCTTT. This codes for CATGGHMNTEAFF.

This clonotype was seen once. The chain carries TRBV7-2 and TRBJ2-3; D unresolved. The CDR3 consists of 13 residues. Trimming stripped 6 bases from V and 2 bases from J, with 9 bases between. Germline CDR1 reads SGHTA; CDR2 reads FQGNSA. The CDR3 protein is CASSRRLTDTQYF. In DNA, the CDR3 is TGTGCCAGCAGTCGGCGCCTCACAGATACGCAGTATTTT.

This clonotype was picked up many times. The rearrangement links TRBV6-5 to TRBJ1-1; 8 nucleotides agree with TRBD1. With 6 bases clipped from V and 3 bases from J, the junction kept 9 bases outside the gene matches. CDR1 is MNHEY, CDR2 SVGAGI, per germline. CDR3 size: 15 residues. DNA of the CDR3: TGTGCCAGCAGCCCAGGACAGGGTTTTTACACTGAAGCTTTCTTT. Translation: CASSPGQGFYTEAFF.

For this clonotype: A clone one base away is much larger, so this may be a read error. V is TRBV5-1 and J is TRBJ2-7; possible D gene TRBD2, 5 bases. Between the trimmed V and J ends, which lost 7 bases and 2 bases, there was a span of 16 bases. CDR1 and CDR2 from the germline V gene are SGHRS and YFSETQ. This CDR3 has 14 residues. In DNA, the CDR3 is TGCGCCAGCGGAAACGGGGATCGCACCTACGAGCAGTACTTC. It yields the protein CASGNGDRTYEQYF.

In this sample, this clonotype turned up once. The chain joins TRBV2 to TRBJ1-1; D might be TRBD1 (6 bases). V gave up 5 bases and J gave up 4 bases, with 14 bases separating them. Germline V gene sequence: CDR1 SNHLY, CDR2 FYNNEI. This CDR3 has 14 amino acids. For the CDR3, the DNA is TGTGCCAGCAGTCAAGGGGGGGTCCCCACTGAAGCTTTCTTT. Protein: CASSQGGVPTEAFF.

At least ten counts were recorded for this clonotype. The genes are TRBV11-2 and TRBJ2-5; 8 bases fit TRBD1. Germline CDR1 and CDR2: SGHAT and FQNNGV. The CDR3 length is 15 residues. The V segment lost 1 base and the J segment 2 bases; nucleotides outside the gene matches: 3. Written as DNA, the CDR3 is TGTGCCAGCAGCTTAGTGGGACAGGTTCAAGAGACCCAGTACTTC. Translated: CASSLVGQVQETQYF.

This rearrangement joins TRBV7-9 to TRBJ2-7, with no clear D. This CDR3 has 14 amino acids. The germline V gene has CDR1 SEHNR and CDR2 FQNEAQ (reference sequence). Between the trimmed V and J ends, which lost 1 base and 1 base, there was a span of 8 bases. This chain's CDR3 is CASSLVADSYEQYF. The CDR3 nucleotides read TGTGCCAGCAGCTTAGTCGCGGATTCCTACGAGCAGTACTTC.

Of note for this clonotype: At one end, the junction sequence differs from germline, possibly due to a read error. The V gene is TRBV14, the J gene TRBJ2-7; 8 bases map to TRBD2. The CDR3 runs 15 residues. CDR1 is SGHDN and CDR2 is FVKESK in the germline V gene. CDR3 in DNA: TGTGTCAGCAGCCAAGTATCCGGGGGACTAGGGGAGCAGTACTTC. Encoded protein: CVSSQVSGGLGEQYF. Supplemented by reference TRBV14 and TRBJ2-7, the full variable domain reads EAGVTQFPSHSVIEKGQTVTLRCDPISGHDNLYWYRRVMGKEIKFLLHFVKESKQDESGMPNNRFLAERTGGTYSTLKVQPAELEDSGVYFCVSSQVSGGLGEQYFGPGTRLTVT.

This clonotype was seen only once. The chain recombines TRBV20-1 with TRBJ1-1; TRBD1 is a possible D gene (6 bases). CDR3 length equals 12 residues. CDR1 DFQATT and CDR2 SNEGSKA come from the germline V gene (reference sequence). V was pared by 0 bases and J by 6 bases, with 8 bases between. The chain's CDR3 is CSARDGGAEAFF. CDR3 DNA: TGCAGTGCTAGAGATGGGGGCGCTGAAGCTTTCTTT.

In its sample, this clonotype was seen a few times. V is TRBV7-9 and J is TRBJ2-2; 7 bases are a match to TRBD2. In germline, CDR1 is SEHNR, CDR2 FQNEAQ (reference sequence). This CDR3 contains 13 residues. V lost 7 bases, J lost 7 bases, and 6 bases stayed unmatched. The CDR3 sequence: CASTERGIGELFF. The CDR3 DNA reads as TGTGCCAGCACTGAGCGGGGTATCGGGGAGCTGTTTTTT.

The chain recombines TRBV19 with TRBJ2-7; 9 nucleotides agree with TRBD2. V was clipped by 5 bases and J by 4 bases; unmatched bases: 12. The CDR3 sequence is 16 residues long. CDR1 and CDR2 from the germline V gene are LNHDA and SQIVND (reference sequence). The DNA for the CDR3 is TGTGCCAGTAGTCCCCGGGGTAGCGGGAGAAGGTACGAGCAGTACTTC. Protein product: CASSPRGSGRRYEQYF.

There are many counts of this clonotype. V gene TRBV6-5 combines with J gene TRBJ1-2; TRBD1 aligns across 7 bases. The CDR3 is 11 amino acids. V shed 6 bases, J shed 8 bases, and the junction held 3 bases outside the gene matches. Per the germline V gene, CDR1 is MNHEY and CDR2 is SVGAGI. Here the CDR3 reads CASSRGGGYTF. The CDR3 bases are TGTGCCAGCAGCAGAGGGGGCGGCTACACCTTC.

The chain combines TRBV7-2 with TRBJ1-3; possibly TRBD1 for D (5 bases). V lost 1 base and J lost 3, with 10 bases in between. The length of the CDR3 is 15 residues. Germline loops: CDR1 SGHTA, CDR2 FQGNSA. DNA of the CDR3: TGTGCCAGCAGCTTAGATCCAGGGTATGGAAACACCATATATTTT. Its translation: CASSLDPGYGNTIYF. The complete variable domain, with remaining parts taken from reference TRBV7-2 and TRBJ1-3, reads GAGVSQSPSNKVTEKGKDVELRCDPISGHTALYWYRQSLGQGLEFLIYFQGNSAPDKSGLPSDRFSAERTGGSVSTLTIQRTQQEDSAVYLCASSLDPGYGNTIYFGEGSWLTVV.

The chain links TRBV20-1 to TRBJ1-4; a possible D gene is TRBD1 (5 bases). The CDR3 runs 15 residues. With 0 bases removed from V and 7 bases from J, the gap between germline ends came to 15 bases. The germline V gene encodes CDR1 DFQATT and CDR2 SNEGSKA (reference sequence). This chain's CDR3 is CSARDPGLVGEKLFF. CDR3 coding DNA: TGCAGTGCTAGAGACCCGGGACTAGTAGGTGAAAAACTGTTTTTT.

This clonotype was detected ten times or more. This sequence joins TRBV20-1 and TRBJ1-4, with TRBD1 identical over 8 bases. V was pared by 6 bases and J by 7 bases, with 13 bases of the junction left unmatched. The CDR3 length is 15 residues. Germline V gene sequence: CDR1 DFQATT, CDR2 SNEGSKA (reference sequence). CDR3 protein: CSAGRTGRFGEKLFF. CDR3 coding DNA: TGCAGTGCAGGTCGGACAGGGAGATTTGGTGAAAAACTGTTTTTT.

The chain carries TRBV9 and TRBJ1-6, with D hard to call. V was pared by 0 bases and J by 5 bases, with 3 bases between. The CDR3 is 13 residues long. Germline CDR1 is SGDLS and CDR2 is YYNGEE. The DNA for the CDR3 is TGTGCCAGCAGCGTAGCGGATAATTCACCCCTCCACTTT. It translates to CASSVADNSPLHF.

CDR3 sequence: CASSLSQRGSSPLHF. The CDR3 DNA reads TGTGCCAGCAGCTTAAGTCAGCGGGGAAGCTCACCCCTCCACTTT. The rearrangement joins TRBV7-3 to TRBJ1-6; D is unresolved. The CDR3 sequence is 15 residues long. Per germline, CDR1 SGHTA and CDR2 FQGTGA. V lost 1 base and J lost 10, with 14 bases in between.

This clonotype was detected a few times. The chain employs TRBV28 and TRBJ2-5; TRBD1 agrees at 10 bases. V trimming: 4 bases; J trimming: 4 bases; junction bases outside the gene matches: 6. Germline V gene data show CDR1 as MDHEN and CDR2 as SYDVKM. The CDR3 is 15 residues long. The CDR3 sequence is CASSWGTGASETQYF. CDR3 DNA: TGTGCCAGCAGTTGGGGGACAGGGGCTTCAGAGACCCAGTACTTC.

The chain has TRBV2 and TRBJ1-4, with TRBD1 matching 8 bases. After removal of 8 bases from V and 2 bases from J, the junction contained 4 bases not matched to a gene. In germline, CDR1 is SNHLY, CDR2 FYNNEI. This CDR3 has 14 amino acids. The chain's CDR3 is CASGRTGTNEKLFF. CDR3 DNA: TGTGCCAGCGGGCGGACAGGGACTAATGAAAAACTGTTTTTT.

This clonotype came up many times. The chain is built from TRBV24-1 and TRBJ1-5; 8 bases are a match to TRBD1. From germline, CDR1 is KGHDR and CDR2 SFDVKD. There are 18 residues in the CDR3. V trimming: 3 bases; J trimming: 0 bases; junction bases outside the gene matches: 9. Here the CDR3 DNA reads TGTGCCACCAGTGATGGGGGACAGGTCTCGGGTAGCAATCAGCCCCAGCATTTT. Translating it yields CATSDGGQVSGSNQPQHF.

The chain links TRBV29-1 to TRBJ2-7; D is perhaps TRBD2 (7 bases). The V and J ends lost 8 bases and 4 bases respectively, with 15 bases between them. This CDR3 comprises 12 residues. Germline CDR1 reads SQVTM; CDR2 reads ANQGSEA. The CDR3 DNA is TGCAGCTTGGGGGGGGGCTCATACGAGCAGTACTTC. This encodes CSLGGGSYEQYF.

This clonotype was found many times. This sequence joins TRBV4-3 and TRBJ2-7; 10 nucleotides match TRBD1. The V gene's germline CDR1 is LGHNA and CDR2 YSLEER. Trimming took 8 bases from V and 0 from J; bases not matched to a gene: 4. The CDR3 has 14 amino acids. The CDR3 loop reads CASRRDRGSYEQYF. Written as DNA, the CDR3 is TGCGCCAGCCGGCGGGACAGGGGCTCCTACGAGCAGTACTTC.

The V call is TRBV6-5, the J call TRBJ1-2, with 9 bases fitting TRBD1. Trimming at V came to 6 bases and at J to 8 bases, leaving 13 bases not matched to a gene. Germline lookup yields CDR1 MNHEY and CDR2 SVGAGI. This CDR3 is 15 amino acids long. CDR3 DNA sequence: TGTGCCAGCAGCCGCTGGGGTGACAGGGGGACGGGCTACACCTTC. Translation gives CASSRWGDRGTGYTF.